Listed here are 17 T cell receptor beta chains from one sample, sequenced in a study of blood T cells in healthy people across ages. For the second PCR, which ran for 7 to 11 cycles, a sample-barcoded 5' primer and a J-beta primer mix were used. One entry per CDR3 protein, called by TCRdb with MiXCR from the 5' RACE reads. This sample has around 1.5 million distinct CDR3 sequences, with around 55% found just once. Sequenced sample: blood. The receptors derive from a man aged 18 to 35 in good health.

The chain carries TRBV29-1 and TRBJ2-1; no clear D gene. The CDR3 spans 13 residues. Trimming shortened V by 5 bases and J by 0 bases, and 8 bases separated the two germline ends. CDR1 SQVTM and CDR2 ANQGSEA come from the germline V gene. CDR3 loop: CSVRRSSYNEQFF. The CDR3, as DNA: TGCAGCGTTCGCCGAAGCTCCTACAATGAGCAGTTCTTC.

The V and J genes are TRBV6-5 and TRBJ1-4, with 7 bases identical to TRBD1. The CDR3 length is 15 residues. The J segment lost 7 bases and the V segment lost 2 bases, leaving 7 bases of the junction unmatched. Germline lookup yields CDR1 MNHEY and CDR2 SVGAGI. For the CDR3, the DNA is TGTGCCAGCAGTTACGTAGGCAGGGGGAGTGAAAAACTGTTTTTT. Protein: CASSYVGRGSEKLFF.

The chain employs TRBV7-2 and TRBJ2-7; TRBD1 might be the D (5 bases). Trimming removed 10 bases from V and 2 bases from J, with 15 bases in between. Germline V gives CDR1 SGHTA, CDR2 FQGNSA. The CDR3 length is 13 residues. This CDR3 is CATRDSIAYEQYF. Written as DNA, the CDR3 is TGTGCCACAAGAGACAGCATAGCCTACGAGCAGTACTTC.

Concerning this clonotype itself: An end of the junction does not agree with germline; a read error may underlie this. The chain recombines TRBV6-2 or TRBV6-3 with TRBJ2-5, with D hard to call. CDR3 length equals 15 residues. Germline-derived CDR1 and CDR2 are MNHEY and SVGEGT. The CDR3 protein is CASSYLTMTQETQYF. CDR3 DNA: TGCGCCAGCAGTTATCTTACGATGACACAAGAGACCCAGTACTTC.

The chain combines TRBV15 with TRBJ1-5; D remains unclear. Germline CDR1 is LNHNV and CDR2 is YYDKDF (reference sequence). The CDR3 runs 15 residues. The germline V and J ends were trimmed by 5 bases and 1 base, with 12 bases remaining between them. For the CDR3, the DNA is TGTGCCACCAGCCGTGACGGAGGGAGCAATCAGCCCCAGCATTTT. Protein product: CATSRDGGSNQPQHF.

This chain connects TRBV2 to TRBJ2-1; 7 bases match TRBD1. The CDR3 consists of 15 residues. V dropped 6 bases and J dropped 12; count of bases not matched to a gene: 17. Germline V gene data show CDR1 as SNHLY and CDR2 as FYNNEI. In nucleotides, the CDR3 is TGTGCCAGCAGGCCGGGACAGATGACCTGGATTGGGCAGTTCTTC. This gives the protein CASRPGQMTWIGQFF.

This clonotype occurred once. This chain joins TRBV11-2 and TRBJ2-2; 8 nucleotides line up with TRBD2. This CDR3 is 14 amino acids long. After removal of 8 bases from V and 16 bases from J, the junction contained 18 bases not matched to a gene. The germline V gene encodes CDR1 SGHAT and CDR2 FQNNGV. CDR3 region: CASDRLRGGPRSFF. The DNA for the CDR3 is TGTGCCAGCGACAGACTCCGGGGGGGGCCGAGGTCGTTTTTT. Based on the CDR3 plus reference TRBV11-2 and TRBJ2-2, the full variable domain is EAGVAQSPRYKIIEKRQSVAFWCNPISGHATLYWYQQILGQGPKLLIQFQNNGVVDDSQLPKDRFSAERLKGVDSTLKIQPAKLEDSAVYLCASDRLRGGPRSFFGEGSRLTVL.

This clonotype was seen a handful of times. CDR3 in DNA: TGCAGTGCTATTCCGGGGGCTGAATCCTACGAGCAGTACTTC. Protein sequence: CSAIPGAESYEQYF. This chain uses TRBV20-1 with TRBJ2-7, with D perhaps being TRBD1 or TRBD2 (6 bases each). Deletions cut 4 bases from V and 1 base from J, with 14 bases between. Germline-derived CDR1 and CDR2 are DFQATT and SNEGSKA (reference sequence). CDR3 length equals 14 residues.

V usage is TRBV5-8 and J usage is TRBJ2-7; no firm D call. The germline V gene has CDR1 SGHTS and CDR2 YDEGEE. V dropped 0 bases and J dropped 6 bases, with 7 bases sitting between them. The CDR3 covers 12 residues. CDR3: CASSLALFEQYF. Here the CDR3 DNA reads TGTGCCAGCAGCTTGGCCCTCTTCGAGCAGTACTTC.

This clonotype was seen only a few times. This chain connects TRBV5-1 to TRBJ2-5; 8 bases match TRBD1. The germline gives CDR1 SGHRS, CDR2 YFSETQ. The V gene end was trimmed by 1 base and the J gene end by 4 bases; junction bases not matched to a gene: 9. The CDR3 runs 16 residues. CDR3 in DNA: TGCGCCAGCAGCTTGACACCCGGGACAGGTAGAGAGACCCAGTACTTC. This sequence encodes CASSLTPGTGRETQYF.

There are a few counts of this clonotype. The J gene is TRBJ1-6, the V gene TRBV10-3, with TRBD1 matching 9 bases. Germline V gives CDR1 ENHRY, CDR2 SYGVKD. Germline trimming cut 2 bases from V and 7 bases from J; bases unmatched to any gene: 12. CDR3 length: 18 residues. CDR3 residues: CAISEALWTGAENSPLHF. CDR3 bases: TGTGCCATCAGTGAGGCCCTCTGGACAGGGGCCGAGAATTCACCCCTCCACTTT.

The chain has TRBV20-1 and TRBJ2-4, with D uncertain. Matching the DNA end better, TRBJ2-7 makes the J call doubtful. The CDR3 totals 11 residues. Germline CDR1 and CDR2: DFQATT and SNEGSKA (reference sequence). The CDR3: CSASWAYEQYF. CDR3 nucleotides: TGCAGTGCTAGTTGGGCCTACGAGCAGTACTTC.

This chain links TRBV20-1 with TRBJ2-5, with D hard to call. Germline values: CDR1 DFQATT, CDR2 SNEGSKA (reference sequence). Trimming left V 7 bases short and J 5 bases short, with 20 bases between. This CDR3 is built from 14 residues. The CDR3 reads CSVLRHRSEETQYF. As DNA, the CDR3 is TGCAGTGTTCTCAGGCATCGCAGCGAGGAGACCCAGTACTTC.

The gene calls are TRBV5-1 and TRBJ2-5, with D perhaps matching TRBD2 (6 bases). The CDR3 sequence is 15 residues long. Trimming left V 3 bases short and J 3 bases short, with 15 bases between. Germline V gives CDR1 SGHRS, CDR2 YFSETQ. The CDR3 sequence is CASSSLLGLKETQYF. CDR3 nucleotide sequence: TGCGCCAGCAGCTCACTATTGGGACTCAAAGAGACCCAGTACTTC. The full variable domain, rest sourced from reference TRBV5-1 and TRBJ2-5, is KAGVTQTPRYLIKTRGQQVTLSCSPISGHRSVSWYQQTPGQGLQFLFEYFSETQRNKGNFPGRFSGRQFSNSRSEMNVSTLELGDSALYLCASSSLLGLKETQYFGPGTRLLVL.

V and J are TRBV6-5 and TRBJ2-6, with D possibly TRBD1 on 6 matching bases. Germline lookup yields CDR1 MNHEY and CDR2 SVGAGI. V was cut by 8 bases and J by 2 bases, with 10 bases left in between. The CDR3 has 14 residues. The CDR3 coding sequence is TGTGCCAGCCGAGAGGGGGCTGGGGCCAACGTCCTGACTTTC. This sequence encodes CASREGAGANVLTF.

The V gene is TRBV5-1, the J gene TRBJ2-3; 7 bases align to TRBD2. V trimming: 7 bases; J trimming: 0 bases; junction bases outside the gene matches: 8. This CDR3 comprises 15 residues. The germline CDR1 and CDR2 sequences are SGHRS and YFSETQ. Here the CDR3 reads CASYWEGLSTDTQYF. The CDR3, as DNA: TGCGCCAGCTATTGGGAGGGGCTGAGCACAGATACGCAGTATTTT.

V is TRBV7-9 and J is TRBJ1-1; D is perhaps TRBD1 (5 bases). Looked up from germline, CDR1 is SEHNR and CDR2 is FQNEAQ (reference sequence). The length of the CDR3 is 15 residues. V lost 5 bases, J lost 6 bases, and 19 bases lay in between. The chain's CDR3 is CASSPARGEVSEAFF. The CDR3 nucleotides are TGTGCCAGCAGCCCCGCGCGAGGGGAGGTGTCTGAAGCTTTCTTT.